The 22 T cell receptor beta chains presented below share a single source sample, sequenced in a study of T cells in localized non-small cell lung cancer. Measured with immunoSEQ multiplex PCR; TCRdb has only the in-frame clones, and not every one. The table lists roughly 34,000 clones, about nine tenths of them singletons. The sample consisted of peripheral blood, taken before any cancer treatment. The receptors stem from a male donor at least 60 years old with stage III lung adenocarcinoma.

The chain recombines TRBV30 with TRBJ2-1; 7 bases match TRBD1. V dropped 3 bases and J dropped 14; count of bases not matched to a gene: 13. Per germline, CDR1 GTSNPN and CDR2 SVGIG (reference sequence). The CDR3 runs to 13 residues. The CDR3 protein is CAWRDTFRDSEFF. For the CDR3, the DNA is TGTGCCTGGAGGGACACATTCCGGGACAGCGAGTTCTTC.

This clone appeared once. V and J are TRBV2 and TRBJ2-7; TRBD2 is a possible D gene (6 bases). The ends were cut back, 3 bases at V and 3 bases at J, with 12 bases in the middle. Germline V CDR1 and CDR2: SNHLY, FYNNEI. The CDR3 has 14 amino acids. CDR3 in amino acids: CASSEHGGGYEQYF. In DNA form, the CDR3 reads TGTGCCAGCAGTGAGCATGGGGGAGGCTACGAGCAGTACTTC.

This sequence joins TRBV6-5 and TRBJ1-5, with a weak D call TRBD1 (5 bases). The CDR3 runs 15 residues. Trimming took off 0 bases at V and 3 bases at J, with 9 bases between the two ends. Germline V lookup: CDR1 MNHEY, CDR2 SVGAGI. The CDR3 DNA reads as TGTGCCAGCAGTTACTCACAGGCCATCAATCAGCCCCAGCATTTT. Translating it yields CASSYSQAINQPQHF.

V is TRBV2 and J is TRBJ1-1; possible D gene TRBD1, 6 bases. The V end lost 7 bases, the J end lost 6 bases, and 18 bases lay between the germline ends. The CDR3 has 14 amino acids. CDR1 and CDR2 (germline): SNHLY, FYNNEI. For the CDR3, the DNA is TGTGCCAGCAAGATCGAGGGGGGCGGCGCTGAAGCTTTCTTT. Translating it yields CASKIEGGGAEAFF.

This chain links TRBV7-2 with TRBJ2-1; 8 nucleotides agree with TRBD1. The germline V gene has CDR1 SGHTA and CDR2 FQGNSA. The CDR3 consists of 15 residues. The V gene end was trimmed by 7 bases and the J gene end by 8 bases; junction bases not matched to a gene: 13. CDR3 sequence: CASNNYWTGFDEQFF. The CDR3 DNA reads TGTGCCAGCAACAACTACTGGACAGGGTTCGATGAGCAGTTCTTC.

The J gene is TRBJ1-2, the V gene TRBV6-5; 8 nucleotides align to TRBD1. Germline CDR1 reads MNHEY; CDR2 reads SVGAGI. This CDR3 is 11 amino acids long. V was clipped by 5 bases and J by 7 bases; unmatched bases: 0. CDR3 DNA sequence: TGTGCCAGCAGTACAGGGGGTGGCTACACCTTC. As protein: CASSTGGGYTF.

The rearrangement links TRBV5-4 to TRBJ2-3; TRBD1 matches 7 bases. The CDR3 is 14 residues long. V trimming: 0 bases; J trimming: 4 bases; junction bases outside the gene matches: 2. In germline, CDR1 is SGHNT, CDR2 YYREEE (reference sequence). The CDR3: CASSLGQGADTQYF. CDR3 coding DNA: TGTGCCAGCAGCTTGGGGCAGGGGGCAGATACGCAGTATTTT.

The rearrangement joins TRBV14 to TRBJ2-1, with 8 bases matching TRBD2. This CDR3 region has 20 residues. V gave up 1 base and J gave up 7 bases; unmatched junction bases: 21. CDR1 is SGHDN, CDR2 FVKESK, per germline. The CDR3 spells CASSQVRGQRGPVSSNEQFF. In DNA, the CDR3 is TGTGCCAGCAGCCAAGTTCGTGGGCAGCGGGGGCCTGTGTCTTCGAATGAGCAGTTCTTC.

CDR3 bases: TGTGCCAGCAGCCGACTCGACCCCCCTGAGGGATACGAGCAGTACTTC. It yields the protein CASSRLDPPEGYEQYF. The genes are TRBV7-9 and TRBJ2-7, with D tentatively TRBD2 (5 bases). The CDR3 has 16 amino acids. V lost 5 bases, J lost 4 bases, and 21 bases lay in between. Germline CDR1 reads SEHNR; CDR2 reads FQNEAQ (reference sequence).

The gene calls are TRBV2 and TRBJ1-6; D not certain. CDR1 and CDR2 from the germline V gene are SNHLY and FYNNEI. The CDR3 has 15 residues. V lost 6 bases to trimming and J lost 9 bases, with 18 bases between them. In DNA form, the CDR3 reads TGTGCCAGCAGCGAGAGTACTCTGGGTAGTTCACCCCTCCACTTT. Translated: CASSESTLGSSPLHF.

The chain recombines TRBV6-1 with TRBJ1-2; TRBD1 is a possible D gene (6 bases). Germline V lookup: CDR1 MNHNS, CDR2 SASEGT. V gave up 4 bases and J gave up 4 bases, with 16 bases separating them. The CDR3 is made up of 15 amino acids. The CDR3 loop is CASSVVPGETYGYTF. The CDR3 DNA reads TGTGCCAGCAGTGTGGTGCCAGGGGAAACCTATGGCTACACCTTC.

Written as DNA, the CDR3 is TGTGCCAGTAGAGGCGACATCGGGACAGGGGGGACTGAAGCTTTCTTT. Translated, it gives CASRGDIGTGGTEAFF. The chain carries TRBV19 and TRBJ1-1; 11 bases line up with TRBD1. The germline CDR1 and CDR2 sequences are LNHDA and SQIVND (reference sequence). The CDR3 has 16 amino acids. Trimming at V came to 6 bases and at J to 5 bases, leaving 11 bases not matched to a gene. Combining the CDR3 with reference TRBV19 and TRBJ1-1 gives the whole variable domain DGGITQSPKYLFRKEGQNVTLSCEQNLNHDAMYWYRQDPGQGLRLIYYSQIVNDFQKGDIAEGYSVSREKKESFPLTVTSAQKNPTAFYLCASRGDIGTGGTEAFFGQGTRLTVV.

The gene calls are TRBV19 and TRBJ1-5; possibly TRBD1 for D (6 bases). The V gene lost 4 bases and the J gene lost 3 bases, with 10 bases spanning the gap. This CDR3 region has 14 residues. Germline CDR1 LNHDA, CDR2 SQIVND (reference sequence). CDR3 amino acids: CASSTRGINQPQHF. The CDR3 DNA reads as TGTGCCAGTAGTACCAGGGGCATCAATCAGCCCCAGCATTTT.

The chain combines TRBV19 with TRBJ2-7, with unresolved D. From germline, CDR1 is LNHDA and CDR2 SQIVND (reference sequence). The CDR3 contains 13 residues. V lost 3 bases to trimming and J lost 0 bases, with 6 bases between them. CDR3 sequence: CASSIGDSYEQYF. CDR3 DNA: TGTGCCAGTAGTATTGGAGACTCCTACGAGCAGTACTTC.

The rearrangement joins TRBV30 to TRBJ1-2; 7 nucleotides match TRBD1. This CDR3 comprises 14 residues. V shed 4 bases, J shed 5 bases, and the junction held 10 bases outside the gene matches. Germline-derived CDR1 and CDR2 are GTSNPN and SVGIG (reference sequence). The CDR3 region is CAWKRRQGAYGYTF. CDR3 bases: TGTGCCTGGAAACGGCGACAGGGCGCTTATGGCTACACCTTC.

In this sample, this clone turned up once. The V and J genes are TRBV28 and TRBJ2-3; TRBD1 aligns across 7 bases. Per the germline V gene, CDR1 is MDHEN and CDR2 is SYDVKM. V shed 7 bases, J shed 6 bases, and the junction held 16 bases outside the gene matches. The length of the CDR3 is 16 residues. CDR3 loop: CASTLNLRGSKDTQYF. The CDR3 bases are TGTGCCAGCACCCTGAACCTCAGGGGGTCCAAGGATACGCAGTATTTT.

This chain links TRBV5-1 with TRBJ1-1; D not resolved. Deletions cut 5 bases from V and 0 bases from J, with 11 bases between. The length of the CDR3 is 14 residues. Germline assignment: CDR1 SGHRS and CDR2 YFSETQ. CDR3: CASRLSTMNTEAFF. As DNA, the CDR3 is TGCGCCAGCAGATTAAGTACCATGAACACTGAAGCTTTCTTT.

The gene calls are TRBV10-3 and TRBJ1-4; tentative D call: TRBD1 (5 bases). Germline lookup yields CDR1 ENHRY and CDR2 SYGVKD. V was trimmed by 6 bases and J by 13 bases, leaving 18 bases between them. The CDR3 has 13 residues. Written as DNA, the CDR3 is TGTGCCATCAGGGGAACTTCTCAGCAGGGACTGTTTTTT. This gives the protein CAIRGTSQQGLFF.

The CDR3 spells CASSEQGTSGSSTDTQYF. The CDR3 bases are TGTGCCAGCAGTGAACAGGGGACTAGCGGAAGCAGCACAGATACGCAGTATTTT. V usage is TRBV2 and J usage is TRBJ2-3, with TRBD2 matching over 11 bases. J gave up 0 bases and V 2 bases, and 7 bases lay outside the gene matches. There are 18 residues in the CDR3. Germline CDR1 is SNHLY and CDR2 is FYNNEI.

The chain uses TRBV7-9 and TRBJ2-1, with TRBD2 identical over 8 bases. Trimming removed 1 base from V and 2 bases from J; junction bases left unmatched: 4. Germline assignment: CDR1 SEHNR and CDR2 FQNEAQ (reference sequence). The CDR3 covers 16 residues. CDR3 residues: CASSLGTGGAYNEQFF. The DNA for the CDR3 is TGTGCCAGCAGCTTAGGGACCGGGGGGGCCTACAATGAGCAGTTCTTC.

The chain uses TRBV10-1 and TRBJ2-5, with D possibly TRBD1 on 5 matching bases. The CDR3 is made up of 14 amino acids. The V gene lost 2 bases and the J gene lost 2 bases, with 9 bases spanning the gap. Germline CDR1 WNHNN, CDR2 SYGVQD (reference sequence). The CDR3 spells CASSENRQQETQYF. CDR3 nucleotides: TGCGCCAGCAGTGAGAATAGACAGCAAGAGACCCAGTACTTC.

This clone appeared once. The chain has TRBV2 and TRBJ1-1; 9 bases match TRBD1. Germline CDR1 and CDR2: SNHLY and FYNNEI. The CDR3 totals 15 residues. The ends lost 6 bases at V and 4 bases at J; junction bases unmatched: 9. The CDR3 region has the DNA TGTGCCAGCAGGGAATCCTTGGACAGGGGCACTGAAGCTTTCTTT. Its protein is CASRESLDRGTEAFF.